A selection of T cell receptor beta chains follows, all from one sample in a study of T cells in Graves' hyperthyroidism and ophthalmopathy. TCRdb reprocessed the multiplex PCR reads with MiXCR, giving one entry per CDR3 protein. Here the sample spans 550,000 to 700,000 distinct CDR3 sequences, around 45% being singletons. The sequencing sample was made of peripheral blood or thyroid tissue (not recorded which). The receptors originated from an adult woman with Graves' disease, either hyperthyroidism or ophthalmopathy (not recorded which). The CDR3 runs from the conserved cysteine through the conserved F or W. D genes are given only for firm matches. Some rows mark clone size as missing; the rest say once, few, many or name a class of expanded clone.

v_gene: TRBV10-2; j_gene: TRBJ2-7; abundance: -; d_gene: TRBD1; CDR3nt: TGCGCCAGCTCCCTCCCTGGACAGGGGGGAACTGAAGCTTCCCACGAGCAGTACTTC; CDR3aa: CASSLPGQGGTEASHEQYF
v_gene: TRBV5-1; j_gene: TRBJ1-1; abundance: many; d_gene: -; CDR3nt: TGCGCCAGCAGCCCTTTCTTTACTGAGAACACTGAAGCTTTCTTT; CDR3aa: CASSPFFTENTEAFF
v_gene: TRBV10-3; j_gene: TRBJ1-2; abundance: many; d_gene: TRBD1; CDR3nt: TGTGCCATCAGTGAGGACAGGGACTTGAGTGATGGCTACACCTTC; CDR3aa: CAISEDRDLSDGYTF
v_gene: TRBV5-1; j_gene: TRBJ2-6; abundance: -; d_gene: -; CDR3nt: TGCGCCAGCAGCTTGGGGGAAAAGGGACCTGGGGCCAACGTCCTGACTTTC; CDR3aa: CASSLGEKGPGANVLTF
v_gene: TRBV6-6; j_gene: TRBJ2-5; abundance: many; d_gene: TRBD2; CDR3nt: TGTGCCAGCAGTCCCGGGGAGGGCCGGTACTTC; CDR3aa: CASSPGEGRYF
v_gene: TRBV7-6; j_gene: TRBJ1-1; abundance: -; d_gene: -; CDR3nt: TGTGCCAGCAGCTTAGACCATGGGGACACTGAAGCTTTCTTT; CDR3aa: CASSLDHGDTEAFF
v_gene: TRBV7-3; j_gene: TRBJ2-3; abundance: -; d_gene: TRBD2; CDR3nt: TGTGCCAGCAGCCCGGGACTAGCGTCAGATACGCAGTATTTT; CDR3aa: CASSPGLASDTQYF
v_gene: TRBV9; j_gene: TRBJ2-3; abundance: few; d_gene: TRBD2; CDR3nt: TGTGCCAGCAGCGTAGGGAGCGGGATCACAGATACGCAGTATTTT; CDR3aa: CASSVGSGITDTQYF
v_gene: TRBV20-1; j_gene: TRBJ2-7; abundance: -; d_gene: -; CDR3nt: TGCAGTGCTAGGGAAAACTACGAGCAGTACTTC; CDR3aa: CSARENYEQYF
v_gene: TRBV2; j_gene: TRBJ1-2; abundance: many; d_gene: -; CDR3nt: TGTGCCAGCACCGATTACAACTATGGCTACACCTTC; CDR3aa: CASTDYNYGYTF
v_gene: TRBV5-7; j_gene: TRBJ2-7; abundance: once; d_gene: TRBD1; CDR3nt: TGTGCCAGCAGCTGTGGGGCAGGGGGCAGGTACGAGCAGTACTTC; CDR3aa: CASSCGAGGRYEQYF
v_gene: TRBV6-5; j_gene: TRBJ2-5; abundance: many; d_gene: TRBD2; CDR3nt: TGTGCCAGCAGAAGGACTAGCGGGAGGCGCCAAGAGACCCAGTACTTC; CDR3aa: CASRRTSGRRQETQYF
v_gene: TRBV28; j_gene: TRBJ2-7; abundance: many; d_gene: -; CDR3nt: TGTGCCAGCAGTTCGACGACACTGTACGAGCAGTACTTC; CDR3aa: CASSSTTLYEQYF
v_gene: TRBV10-3; j_gene: TRBJ1-2; abundance: few; d_gene: -; CDR3nt: TGTGCCATCACAGAGGGCAACTATGGCTACACCTTC; CDR3aa: CAITEGNYGYTF
v_gene: TRBV28; j_gene: TRBJ1-1; abundance: -; d_gene: -; CDR3nt: TGTGCCAGCACTGAACAGGAGTATTCGAACACTGAAGCTTTCTTT; CDR3aa: CASTEQEYSNTEAFF
v_gene: TRBV7-2; j_gene: TRBJ1-2; abundance: -; d_gene: TRBD1; CDR3nt: TGTGCCAGCAGCGCCGGGACAGGGCGTTATGGCTACACCTTC; CDR3aa: CASSAGTGRYGYTF
v_gene: TRBV7-6; j_gene: TRBJ2-7; abundance: many; d_gene: -; CDR3nt: TGTGCCAGCAGCTCCGGGGGTGTCTACGAGCAGTACTTC; CDR3aa: CASSSGGVYEQYF
v_gene: TRBV24-1; j_gene: TRBJ2-7; abundance: -; d_gene: TRBD2; CDR3nt: TGTGCCACCAGTGATACTAGCGGGAGCTGGTACGAGCAGTACTTC; CDR3aa: CATSDTSGSWYEQYF
v_gene: TRBV2; j_gene: TRBJ2-5; abundance: -; d_gene: -; CDR3nt: TGTGCCAGCAGTGCCGGACGTAATCCGCAAGAGACCCAGTACTTC; CDR3aa: CASSAGRNPQETQYF
v_gene: TRBV11-3; j_gene: TRBJ2-2; abundance: many; d_gene: TRBD1; CDR3nt: TGTGCCAGCAGCTTAGGGGGGACAGGCACCGGGGAGCTGTTTTTT; CDR3aa: CASSLGGTGTGELFF
v_gene: TRBV12-3/TRBV12-4; j_gene: TRBJ1-1; abundance: few; d_gene: -; CDR3nt: TGTGCCACCAGAGAGGGCGTGGGGACTGAAGCTTTCTTT; CDR3aa: CATREGVGTEAFF
v_gene: TRBV7-9; j_gene: TRBJ2-5; abundance: -; d_gene: TRBD1; CDR3nt: TGTGCCAGCAGCTCTTCAAGACCGGGACAGGGAGAGACCCAGTACTTC; CDR3aa: CASSSSRPGQGETQYF
v_gene: TRBV4-1; j_gene: TRBJ1-3; abundance: many; d_gene: -; CDR3nt: TGCGCCAGCAGCCCATTGTGGACGAACTCTGGAAACACCATATATTTT; CDR3aa: CASSPLWTNSGNTIYF
v_gene: TRBV29-1; j_gene: TRBJ1-1; abundance: few; d_gene: -; CDR3nt: TGCAGCACAAAGGCCCGCCGGACACCCACTGAAGCTTTCTTT; CDR3aa: CSTKARRTPTEAFF
v_gene: TRBV12-3/TRBV12-4; j_gene: TRBJ1-5; abundance: -; d_gene: -; CDR3nt: TGTGCCAGCAGTATGGCCAGGGTTCAGCCCCAGCATTTT; CDR3aa: CASSMARVQPQHF
v_gene: TRBV7-2; j_gene: TRBJ1-3; abundance: -; d_gene: -; CDR3nt: TGTGCCAGCAGCTTAGTAGCAGCGACCTCTGGAAACACCATATATTTT; CDR3aa: CASSLVAATSGNTIYF
v_gene: TRBV20-1; j_gene: TRBJ1-2; abundance: -; d_gene: TRBD1; CDR3nt: TGCAGTGCCAAATTCAACAGGGGTTGGTATGGCTACACCTTC; CDR3aa: CSAKFNRGWYGYTF
v_gene: TRBV20-1; j_gene: TRBJ1-2; abundance: many; d_gene: -; CDR3nt: TGCAGTGCTAGAGATCAAGGGGAGGCTAACTATGGCTACACCTTC; CDR3aa: CSARDQGEANYGYTF
v_gene: TRBV7-2; j_gene: TRBJ1-2; abundance: few; d_gene: TRBD1; CDR3nt: TGTGCCAGCAGCCCGCTTGGACAGGGGAACTATGGCTACACCTTC; CDR3aa: CASSPLGQGNYGYTF
v_gene: TRBV29-1; j_gene: TRBJ2-2; abundance: -; d_gene: TRBD1; CDR3nt: TGCAGCGTTGACACGACGGGACAGGGGACCGGGGAGCTGTTTTTT; CDR3aa: CSVDTTGQGTGELFF
v_gene: TRBV20-1; j_gene: TRBJ1-1; abundance: few; d_gene: -; CDR3nt: TGCAGTAACAAACAGGCAACTGAAGCTTTCTTT; CDR3aa: CSNKQATEAFF